The 8 T cell receptor beta chains given below trace back to one sample, sequenced in a study of blood T cell repertoires in COVID-19 (dated by TCRdb to 2018 to 2021). The method was the immunoSEQ multiplex PCR assay. The source is immuneACCESS, and TCRdb retained only in-frame sequences with V and J called. Part of the clones is not carried over; for the studies checked, unresolved V genes explain less than half of this, and the remainder is unexplained. Within this sample are some 140,000 clones, with around nine tenths of them counted one time only. Clones ranked in the top ten supply more than 2% of the sample. The sample taken for sequencing was peripheral blood. The source is a man in his 70s with active COVID-19.

The chain joins TRBV7-3 to TRBJ1-5; D ambiguous. The CDR3 is 13 amino acids. V was cut by 5 bases and J by 4 bases, with 9 bases left in between. CDR1 and CDR2 (germline): SGHTA, FQGTGA. The CDR3 coding sequence is TGTGCCAGCAGCCAGAACGTTAATCAGCCCCAGCATTTT. Protein product: CASSQNVNQPQHF.

The chain is built from TRBV29-1 and TRBJ1-2; tentative D call: TRBD1 (5 bases). Looked up from germline, CDR1 is SQVTM and CDR2 is ANQGSEA. CDR3 size: 12 residues. Trimming removed 8 bases from V and 3 bases from J, with 13 bases in between. The CDR3 protein is CSTLTTDYGYTF. The DNA for the CDR3 is TGCAGCACCCTAACGACAGACTATGGCTACACCTTC.

In this sample, this clone turned up once. The chain is built from TRBV2 and TRBJ2-2; D possibly corresponds to TRBD1 (5 bases). In germline, CDR1 is SNHLY, CDR2 FYNNEI. The CDR3 runs 14 residues. Trimming took off 6 bases at V and 1 base at J, with 9 bases between the two ends. The CDR3 loop reads CASRRTLNTGELFF. DNA of the CDR3: TGTGCCAGCAGGAGGACATTGAACACCGGGGAGCTGTTTTTT.

V usage is TRBV28 and J usage is TRBJ2-7; D perhaps matches TRBD1 (6 bases). This CDR3 has 17 residues. In germline, CDR1 is MDHEN, CDR2 SYDVKM. V was shortened by 4 bases and J by 3 bases, with 22 bases between the two germline ends. CDR3 residues: CASSSDHGEGGYYEQYF. For the CDR3, the DNA is TGTGCCAGCAGTTCGGACCACGGGGAAGGGGGATACTACGAGCAGTACTTC.

Concerning this clone itself: The sample contains more than one DNA sequence encoding this CDR3. The rearrangement joins TRBV6-6 to TRBJ2-5, with 8 bases identical to TRBD1. Germline CDR1 is MNHNY and CDR2 is SVGAGI (reference sequence). There are 15 residues in the CDR3. V was clipped by 0 bases and J by 4 bases; unmatched bases: 4. The CDR3 region has the DNA TGTGCCAGCAGTTACTCCGACAGGGGTGGAGAGACCCAGTACTTC. Its translation: CASSYSDRGGETQYF.

This sequence joins TRBV7-9 and TRBJ2-7; 13 nucleotides align to TRBD2. With 6 bases clipped from V and 2 bases from J, the junction kept 4 bases outside the gene matches. Germline values: CDR1 SEHNR, CDR2 FQNEAQ (reference sequence). The CDR3 length is 15 residues. The CDR3 here is CASSDGTSGAYEQYF. Written as DNA, the CDR3 is TGTGCCAGCAGTGACGGGACTAGCGGGGCCTACGAGCAGTACTTC.

CDR3 bases: TGCGCCAGCAGCTTGGAGACGGGAATGCCCCAGCATTTT. This translates into CASSLETGMPQHF. The chain is built from TRBV5-1 and TRBJ1-5, with D unclear. Trimming removed 0 bases from V and 9 bases from J, with 10 bases in between. The germline V gene has CDR1 SGHRS and CDR2 YFSETQ. The CDR3 length is 13 residues.

The rearrangement uses TRBV9 and TRBJ1-5, with D tentatively TRBD1 (5 bases). CDR3 length equals 13 residues. Trimming took 3 bases from V and 7 from J, leaving 11 bases between them. The germline V gene encodes CDR1 SGDLS and CDR2 YYNGEE. The CDR3 is CASSEEGSQPQHF. CDR3 DNA sequence: TGTGCCAGCAGCGAGGAGGGGAGCCAGCCCCAGCATTTT.